This T cell receptor (beta chain) was sequenced for a study of blood T cell repertoires in COVID-19. Study information: PBMCs, B-cell-depleted T cells, or T cells provided the cDNA or gDNA that made up the material.

Profiling relied on immunoSEQ multiplex PCR, and the TCRdb table lists in-frame clones only, not all of them. Of 39,000 or so clones in the sample, 81% were seen once. This clone has more than one count but fewer than ten. Deletions cut 5 bases from V and 0 bases from J, with 16 bases between. The germline V gene encodes CDR1 SNHLY and CDR2 FYNNEI. This CDR3 has 16 residues. The sample taken for sequencing was peripheral blood. The receptor was derived from a man between 35 and 55 years old with active or convalescent COVID-19. The chain is built from TRBV2 and TRBJ1-1, with D perhaps matching TRBD1 (6 bases). The CDR3 protein is CASSPPVGTMNTEAFF. The CDR3 DNA sequence: TGTGCCAGCAGTCCCCCGGTGGGGACAATGAACACTGAAGCTTTCTTT.